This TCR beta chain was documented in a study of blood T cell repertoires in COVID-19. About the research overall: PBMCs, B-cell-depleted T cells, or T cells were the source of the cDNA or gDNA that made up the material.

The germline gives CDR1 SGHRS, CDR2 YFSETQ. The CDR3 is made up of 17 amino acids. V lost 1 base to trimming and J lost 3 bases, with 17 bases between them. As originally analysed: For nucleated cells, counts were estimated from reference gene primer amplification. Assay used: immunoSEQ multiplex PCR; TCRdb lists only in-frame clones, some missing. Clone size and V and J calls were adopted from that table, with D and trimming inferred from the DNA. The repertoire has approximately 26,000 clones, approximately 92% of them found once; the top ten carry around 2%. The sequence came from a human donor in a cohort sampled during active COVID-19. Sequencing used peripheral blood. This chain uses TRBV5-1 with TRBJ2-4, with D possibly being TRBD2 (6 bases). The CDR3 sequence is CASSLLGTGEDKNIQYF. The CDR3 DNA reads TGCGCCAGCAGCTTGCTCGGGACGGGAGAAGACAAAAACATTCAGTACTTC.